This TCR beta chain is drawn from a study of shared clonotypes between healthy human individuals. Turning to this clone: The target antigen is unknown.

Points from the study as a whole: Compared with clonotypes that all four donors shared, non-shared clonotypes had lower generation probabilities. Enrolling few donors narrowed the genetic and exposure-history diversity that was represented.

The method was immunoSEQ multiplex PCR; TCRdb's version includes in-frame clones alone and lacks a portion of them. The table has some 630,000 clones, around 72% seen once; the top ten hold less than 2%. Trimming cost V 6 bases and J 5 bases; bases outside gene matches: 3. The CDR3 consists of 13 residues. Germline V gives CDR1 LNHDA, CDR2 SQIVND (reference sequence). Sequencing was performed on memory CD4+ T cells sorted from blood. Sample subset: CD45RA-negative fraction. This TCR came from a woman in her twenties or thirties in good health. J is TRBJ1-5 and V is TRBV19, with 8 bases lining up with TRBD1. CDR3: CASSKTGDQPQHF. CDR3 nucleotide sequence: TGTGCCAGTAGCAAGACAGGGGATCAGCCCCAGCATTTT.